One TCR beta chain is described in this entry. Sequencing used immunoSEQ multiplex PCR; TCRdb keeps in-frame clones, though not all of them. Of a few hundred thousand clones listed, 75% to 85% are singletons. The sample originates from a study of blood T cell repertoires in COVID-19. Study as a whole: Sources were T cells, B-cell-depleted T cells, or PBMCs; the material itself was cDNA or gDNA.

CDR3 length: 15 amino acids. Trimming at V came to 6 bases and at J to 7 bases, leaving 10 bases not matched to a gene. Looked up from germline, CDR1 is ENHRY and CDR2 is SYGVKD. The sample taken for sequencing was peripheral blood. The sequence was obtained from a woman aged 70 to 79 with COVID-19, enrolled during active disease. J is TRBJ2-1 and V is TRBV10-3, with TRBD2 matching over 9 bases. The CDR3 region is CAIRKLAGDGNEQFF. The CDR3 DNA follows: TGTGCCATCAGAAAATTAGCGGGAGATGGAAATGAGCAGTTCTTC.